This T cell receptor (beta chain) derives from a study of post-analysis software for immune sequencing data (dated by TCRdb to the mid-2010s). Some background on the complete study: Recorded disease courses included relapsing-remitting, secondary progressive and progressive-relapsing multiple sclerosis, with some patients lacking subtype annotation. The patient repertoires were compared against approximately ten previously published healthy control repertoires obtained from donors aged about 6 to 28 years. A subset of samples was prepared in parallel using single-end sample barcoding, then pooled and co-amplified after Illumina adapter ligation.

Its CDR3 holds 19 amino acids, cysteine through phenylalanine. Just CDR3 DNA is preserved here, 57 bases in frame from base 1. The germline V gene encodes CDR1 MNHEY and CDR2 SMNVEV (reference sequence). V lost 1 base and J lost 0 bases, and the count of bases not matched to a germline gene is 9. To demonstrate the VDJtools post-analysis software, the study profiled TCR beta repertoires from the peripheral blood of about 13 young patients with multiple sclerosis. Multiple sclerosis patients were children and adolescents aged about 6 to 17 years. The method was PCR. TCRdb names Illumina HiSeq 2500 as the instrument used. Unique molecular identifiers were incorporated into TCR beta cDNA libraries to reduce PCR and sequencing biases. Some 500,000 cDNA molecules were obtained per 1 to 10 million input T cells, so each molecule approximated one T cell. The patient libraries were prepared and sequenced with the same protocol used for the earlier healthy control dataset. Samples belonging to the same batch were prepared together, multiplexed and sequenced on a shared HiSeq lane. Regarding the original processing steps: Raw barcoded reads were processed with MIGEC, and single-read molecular identifier groups were discarded before consensus assembly and CDR3 extraction. VDJtools was used for post-analysis of the clonotype tables, with diversity normalized by down-sampling every dataset to the smallest sample size. Repertoire overlap clustering matched CDR3 amino acid but not nucleotide sequences to correct batch-related cross-sample contamination. TCRdb reprocessing: public reads trimmed at Q25 with fastp, clones called with MiXCR, in-frame beta chains kept. Records with the same CDR3 protein are collapsed into one entry carrying the most frequent genes and DNA. For this entry, the V and J calls and clone size follow TCRdb and not the study's own pipeline. The sample yields hundreds of thousands of distinct CDR3 sequences; roughly 29% were counted once. In total, the top ten clones hold roughly 0.53% of the sample.

For this clonotype: This clone's antigen is unknown. Base-call qualities are not available, and no considerably larger clone is one nucleotide away.

Overall study outcomes, separate from this receptor: A few TRBV segments, including TRBV5-6, TRBV5-1 and TRBV20-1, were significantly more frequent in patients than controls. When samples were clustered directly using the F measure, samples prepared in the same batch co-clustered strongly, which prompted a batch-effect correction. The multiple sclerosis patient group was slightly younger than the control group. Compared with controls, multiple sclerosis patients had significantly lower normalized Chao1 diversity, a finding suggesting substantial peripheral T-cell clonal expansion.

The V and J segments used are TRBV27 and TRBJ2-1; 10 middle bases align to TRBD2. Sequencing was performed on blood. This clonotype originated in a girl aged 10 to 17 with multiple sclerosis. The CDR3 protein sequence reads: CASSLFGSGRSLSYNEQFF. The sequenced DNA: TGTGCCAGCAGTTTATTCGGTAGCGGGAGGTCTCTCTCCTACAATGAGCAGTTCTTC.